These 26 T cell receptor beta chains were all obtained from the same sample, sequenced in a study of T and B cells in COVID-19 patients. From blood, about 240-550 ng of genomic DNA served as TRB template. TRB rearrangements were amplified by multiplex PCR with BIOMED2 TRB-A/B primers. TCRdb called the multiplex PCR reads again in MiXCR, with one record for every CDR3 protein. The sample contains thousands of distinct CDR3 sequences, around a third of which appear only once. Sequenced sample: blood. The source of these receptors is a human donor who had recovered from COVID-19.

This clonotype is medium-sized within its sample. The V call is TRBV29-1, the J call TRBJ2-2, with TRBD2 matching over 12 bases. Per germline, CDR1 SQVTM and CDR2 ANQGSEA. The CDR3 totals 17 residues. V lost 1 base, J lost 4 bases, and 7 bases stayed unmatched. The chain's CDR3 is CSVEAASGGAGTGELFF. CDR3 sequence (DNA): TGCAGCGTTGAAGCGGCTAGCGGGGGGGCAGGCACCGGGGAGCTGTTTTTT.

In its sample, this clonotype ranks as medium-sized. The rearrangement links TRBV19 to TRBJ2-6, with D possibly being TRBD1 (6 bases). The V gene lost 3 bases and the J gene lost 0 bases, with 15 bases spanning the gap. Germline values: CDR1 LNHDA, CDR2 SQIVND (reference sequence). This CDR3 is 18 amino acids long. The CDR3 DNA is TGTGCCAGTAGTATGAGGCAGGGGTTCAACTCTGGGGCCAACGTCCTGACTTTC. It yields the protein CASSMRQGFNSGANVLTF.

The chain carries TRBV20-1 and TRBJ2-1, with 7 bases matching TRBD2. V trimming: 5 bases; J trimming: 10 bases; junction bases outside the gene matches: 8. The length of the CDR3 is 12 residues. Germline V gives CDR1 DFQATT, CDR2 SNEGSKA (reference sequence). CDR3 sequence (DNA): TGCAGTGCTGGGGGACCGACTAGCGAGCAGTTCTTC. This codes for CSAGGPTSEQFF.

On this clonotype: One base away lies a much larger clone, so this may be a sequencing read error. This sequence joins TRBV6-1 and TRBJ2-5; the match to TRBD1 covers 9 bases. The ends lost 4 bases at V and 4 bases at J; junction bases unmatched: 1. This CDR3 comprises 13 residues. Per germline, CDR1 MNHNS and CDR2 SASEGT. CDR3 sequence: CASSADRGETQYF. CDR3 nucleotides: TGTGCCAGCAGTGCGGACAGGGGAGAGACCCAGTACTTC.

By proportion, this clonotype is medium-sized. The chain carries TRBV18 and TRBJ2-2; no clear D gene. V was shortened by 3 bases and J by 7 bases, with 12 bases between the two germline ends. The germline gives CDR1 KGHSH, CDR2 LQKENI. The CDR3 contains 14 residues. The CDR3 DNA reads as TGTGCCAGCTCACCCCTAGGGTTCCACGGGGAGCTGTTTTTT. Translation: CASSPLGFHGELFF.

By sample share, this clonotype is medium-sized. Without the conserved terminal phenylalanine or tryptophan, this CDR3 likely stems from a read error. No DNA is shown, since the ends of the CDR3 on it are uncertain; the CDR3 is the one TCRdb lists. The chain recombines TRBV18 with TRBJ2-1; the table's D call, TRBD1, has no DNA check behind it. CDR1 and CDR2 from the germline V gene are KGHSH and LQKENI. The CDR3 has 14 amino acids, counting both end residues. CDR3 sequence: CASSLPTRDRDPKY.

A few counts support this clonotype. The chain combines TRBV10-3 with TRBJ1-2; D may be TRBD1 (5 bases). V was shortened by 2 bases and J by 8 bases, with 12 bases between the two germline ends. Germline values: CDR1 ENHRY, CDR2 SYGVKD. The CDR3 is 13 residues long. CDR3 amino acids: CAISETGDLGYTF. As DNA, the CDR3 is TGTGCCATCAGTGAGACCGGGGACCTGGGCTACACCTTC.

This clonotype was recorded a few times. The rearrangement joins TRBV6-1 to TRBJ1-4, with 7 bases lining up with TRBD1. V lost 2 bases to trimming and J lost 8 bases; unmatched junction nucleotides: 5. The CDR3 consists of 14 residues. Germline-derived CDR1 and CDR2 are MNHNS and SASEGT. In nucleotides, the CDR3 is TGTGCCAGCAGTGAAAACAGGGGAGGAGAAAAACTGTTTTTT. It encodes CASSENRGGEKLFF.

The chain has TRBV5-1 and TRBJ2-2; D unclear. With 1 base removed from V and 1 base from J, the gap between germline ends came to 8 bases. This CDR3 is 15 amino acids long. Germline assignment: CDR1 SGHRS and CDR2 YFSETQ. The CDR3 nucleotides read TGCGCCAGCAGCTTGTACACCTTGAACACCGGGGAGCTGTTTTTT. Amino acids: CASSLYTLNTGELFF. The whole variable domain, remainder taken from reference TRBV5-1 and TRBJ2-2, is KAGVTQTPRYLIKTRGQQVTLSCSPISGHRSVSWYQQTPGQGLQFLFEYFSETQRNKGNFPGRFSGRQFSNSRSEMNVSTLELGDSALYLCASSLYTLNTGELFFGEGSRLTVL.

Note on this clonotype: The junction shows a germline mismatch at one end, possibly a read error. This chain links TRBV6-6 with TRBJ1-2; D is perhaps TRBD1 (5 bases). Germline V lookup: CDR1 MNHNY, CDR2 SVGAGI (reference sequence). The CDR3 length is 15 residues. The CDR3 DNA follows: TGTGCCAGCATTTACTCGGGGCAGCGGGTACTTGGCTACACCTTC. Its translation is CASIYSGQRVLGYTF.

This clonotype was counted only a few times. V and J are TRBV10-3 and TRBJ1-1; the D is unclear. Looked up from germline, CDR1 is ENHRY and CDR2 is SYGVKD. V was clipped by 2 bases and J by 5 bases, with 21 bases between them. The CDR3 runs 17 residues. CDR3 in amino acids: CAISEQSRVRKGTEAFF. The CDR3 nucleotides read TGTGCCATCAGTGAGCAGTCTCGAGTCCGAAAGGGAACTGAAGCTTTCTTT.

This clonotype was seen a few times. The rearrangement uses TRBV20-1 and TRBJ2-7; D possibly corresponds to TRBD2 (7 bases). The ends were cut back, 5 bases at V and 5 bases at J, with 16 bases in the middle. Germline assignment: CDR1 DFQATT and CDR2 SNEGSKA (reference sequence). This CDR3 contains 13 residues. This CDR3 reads CSAYGGGADEQYF. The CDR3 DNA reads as TGCAGTGCTTATGGGGGGGGCGCGGACGAGCAGTACTTC.

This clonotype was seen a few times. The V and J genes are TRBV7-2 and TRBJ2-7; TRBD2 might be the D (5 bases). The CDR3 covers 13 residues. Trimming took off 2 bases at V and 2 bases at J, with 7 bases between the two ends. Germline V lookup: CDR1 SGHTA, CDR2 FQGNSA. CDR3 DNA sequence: TGTGCCAGCAGCTTAAGGGAGACCTACGAGCAGTACTTC. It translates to CASSLRETYEQYF.

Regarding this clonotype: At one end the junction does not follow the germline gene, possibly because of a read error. The CDR3 DNA reads TGTGCCAGCAGCTTAGGGGCAGGACGGCCCTATTGCTACACCTTC. Translating it yields CASSLGAGRPYCYTF. This sequence joins TRBV7-2 and TRBJ1-2; D unresolved. In germline, CDR1 is SGHTA, CDR2 FQGNSA. The CDR3 is made up of 15 amino acids. Supplemented by reference TRBV7-2 and TRBJ1-2, the full variable domain reads GAGVSQSPSNKVTEKGKDVELRCDPISGHTALYWYRQSLGQGLEFLIYFQGNSAPDKSGLPSDRFSAERTGGSVSTLTIQRTQQEDSAVYLCASSLGAGRPYCYTFGSGTRLTVV.

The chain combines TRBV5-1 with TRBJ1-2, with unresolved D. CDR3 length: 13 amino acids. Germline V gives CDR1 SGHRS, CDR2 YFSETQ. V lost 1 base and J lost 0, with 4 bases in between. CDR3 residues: CASSLTTNYGYTF. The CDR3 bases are TGCGCCAGCAGCTTGACGACTAACTATGGCTACACCTTC.

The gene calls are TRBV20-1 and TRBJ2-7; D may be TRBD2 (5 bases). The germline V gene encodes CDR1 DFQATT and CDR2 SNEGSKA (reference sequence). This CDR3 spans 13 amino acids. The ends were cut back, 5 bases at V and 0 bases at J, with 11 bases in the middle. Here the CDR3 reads CSADRGNSYEQYF. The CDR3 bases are TGCAGTGCTGACCGGGGAAACTCCTACGAGCAGTACTTC.

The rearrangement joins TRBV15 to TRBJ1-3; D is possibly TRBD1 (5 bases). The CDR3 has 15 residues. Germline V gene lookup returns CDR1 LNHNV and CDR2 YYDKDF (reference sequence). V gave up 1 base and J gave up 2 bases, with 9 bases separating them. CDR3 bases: TGTGCCACCAGCAGAGTATGGGGGGCTGGAAACACCATATATTTT. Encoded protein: CATSRVWGAGNTIYF.

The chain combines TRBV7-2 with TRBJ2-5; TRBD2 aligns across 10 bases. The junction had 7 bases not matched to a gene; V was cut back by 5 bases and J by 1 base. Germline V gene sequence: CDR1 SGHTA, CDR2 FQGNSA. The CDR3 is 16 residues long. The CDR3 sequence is CASSISSGGGQETQYF. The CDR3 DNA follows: TGTGCCAGCAGCATATCTAGCGGGGGAGGCCAAGAGACCCAGTACTTC.

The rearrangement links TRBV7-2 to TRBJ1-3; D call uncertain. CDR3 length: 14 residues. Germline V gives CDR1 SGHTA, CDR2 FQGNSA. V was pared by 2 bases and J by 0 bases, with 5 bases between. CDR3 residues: CASSLTNSGNTIYF. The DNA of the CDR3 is TGTGCCAGCAGCTTAACAAACTCTGGAAACACCATATATTTT.

As DNA, the CDR3 is TGTGCCAGCAGCTTATTTACAGGGGCTAGCTCCTACGAGCAGTACTTC. This gives the protein CASSLFTGASSYEQYF. This chain uses TRBV7-9 with TRBJ2-7; 7 bases align to TRBD1. Germline trimming cut 2 bases from V and 0 bases from J; bases unmatched to any gene: 7. Germline V lookup: CDR1 SEHNR, CDR2 FQNEAQ (reference sequence). This CDR3 region has 16 residues. Variable domain in full (rest from reference TRBV7-9 and TRBJ2-7): DTGVSQNPRHKITKRGQNVTFRCDPISEHNRLYWYRQTLGQGPEFLTYFQNEAQLEKSRLLSDRFSAERPKGSFSTLEIQRTEQGDSAMYLCASSLFTGASSYEQYFGPGTRLTVT.

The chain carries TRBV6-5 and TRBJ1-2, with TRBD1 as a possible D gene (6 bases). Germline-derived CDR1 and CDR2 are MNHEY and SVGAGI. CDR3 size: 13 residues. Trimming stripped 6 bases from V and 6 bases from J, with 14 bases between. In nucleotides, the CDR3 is TGTGCCAGCAGCCAGGGGACGGCGGATGGCTACACCTTC. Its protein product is CASSQGTADGYTF.

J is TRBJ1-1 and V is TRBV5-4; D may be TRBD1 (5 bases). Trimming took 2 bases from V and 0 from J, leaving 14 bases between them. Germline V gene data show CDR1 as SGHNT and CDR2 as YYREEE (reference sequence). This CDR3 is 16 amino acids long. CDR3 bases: TGTGCCAGCAGCTTACAGGCTGGGGCCATGAACACTGAAGCTTTCTTT. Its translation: CASSLQAGAMNTEAFF.

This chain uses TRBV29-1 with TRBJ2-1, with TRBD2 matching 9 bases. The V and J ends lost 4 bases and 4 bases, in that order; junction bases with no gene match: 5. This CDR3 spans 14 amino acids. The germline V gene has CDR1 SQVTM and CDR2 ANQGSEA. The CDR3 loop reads CSVVAGGKYNEQFF. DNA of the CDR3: TGCAGCGTTGTGGCGGGGGGGAAGTACAATGAGCAGTTCTTC.

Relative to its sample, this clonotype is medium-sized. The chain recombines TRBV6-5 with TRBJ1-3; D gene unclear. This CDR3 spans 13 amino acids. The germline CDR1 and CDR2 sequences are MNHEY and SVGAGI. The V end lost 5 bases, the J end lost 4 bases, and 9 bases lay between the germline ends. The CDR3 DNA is TGTGCCAGCAGTCGGACGCAAGGAAACACCATATATTTT. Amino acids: CASSRTQGNTIYF.

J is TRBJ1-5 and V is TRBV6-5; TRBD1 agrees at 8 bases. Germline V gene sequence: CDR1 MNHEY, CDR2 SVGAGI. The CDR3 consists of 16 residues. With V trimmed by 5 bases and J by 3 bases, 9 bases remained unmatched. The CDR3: CASSAGTGGINQPQHF. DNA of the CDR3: TGTGCCAGCAGTGCCGGGACAGGTGGAATCAATCAGCCCCAGCATTTT.

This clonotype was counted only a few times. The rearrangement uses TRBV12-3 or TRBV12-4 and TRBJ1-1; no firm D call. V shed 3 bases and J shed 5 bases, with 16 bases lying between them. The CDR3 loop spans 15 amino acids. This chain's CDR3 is CASSFLGSKGTEAFF. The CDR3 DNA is TGTGCCAGCAGTTTTTTGGGCTCTAAAGGGACTGAAGCTTTCTTT.